These T cell receptor beta chains were read from a single sample in a study of blood T cell repertoires in COVID-19. Data came from immunoSEQ multiplex PCR; TCRdb stores just in-frame clones and leaves some out. The sample records around 100,000 clones, around 80% being singletons. Source material: peripheral blood. All receptors come from a woman aged 70 to 79 with acute or convalescent COVID-19. Both conserved end residues are part of each CDR3. A D gene is named only where the DNA matches it firmly. Only some rows state a clone size, as once, few, many or a class for expanded clones.

clone size: once; V gene: TRBV28; D gene: NA; J gene: TRBJ1-1; CDR3 DNA: TGTGCCAGCAGTACCCCCGGCGGGCCAGAACTTGAAGCTTTCTTT; CDR3 protein: CASSTPGGPELEAFF
clone size: NA; V gene: TRBV5-4; D gene: NA; J gene: TRBJ1-4; CDR3 DNA: TGTGCCAGCAGCCCGACCCCGGGTGTGGGTGAAAAACTGTTTTTT; CDR3 protein: CASSPTPGVGEKLFF
clone size: NA; V gene: TRBV18; D gene: NA; J gene: TRBJ2-5; CDR3 DNA: TGTGCCAGCTCACCACCGACCCGGGAAGAGACCCAGTACTTC; CDR3 protein: CASSPPTREETQYF
clone size: NA; V gene: TRBV28; D gene: TRBD1; J gene: TRBJ2-7; CDR3 DNA: TGTGCCAGCAGCCGGCGGACAGGGGGTAGCTACGAGCAGTACTTC; CDR3 protein: CASSRRTGGSYEQYF
clone size: NA; V gene: TRBV12-5; D gene: NA; J gene: TRBJ1-1; CDR3 DNA: TGTGCTAGTGGTATTGGACAGCTGAACACTGAAGCTTTCTTT; CDR3 protein: CASGIGQLNTEAFF
clone size: NA; V gene: TRBV5-1; D gene: TRBD1; J gene: TRBJ2-7; CDR3 DNA: TGCGCCAGCAGCTCAACAGGGGACCCCTACGAGCAGTACTTC; CDR3 protein: CASSSTGDPYEQYF
clone size: NA; V gene: TRBV3-1/TRBV3-2; D gene: NA; J gene: TRBJ2-7; CDR3 DNA: TGTGCCAGCAGCCAAGGGAGTGAGCAGTACTTC; CDR3 protein: CASSQGSEQYF
clone size: NA; V gene: TRBV5-1; D gene: TRBD1; J gene: TRBJ2-3; CDR3 DNA: TGCGCCAGCAGCCTAGGGGACAGGTCCATAGATACGCAGTATTTT; CDR3 protein: CASSLGDRSIDTQYF
clone size: NA; V gene: TRBV19; D gene: NA; J gene: TRBJ2-7; CDR3 DNA: TGTGCCAGTAGTATTGCACAGTCCTCCTACGAGCAGTACTTC; CDR3 protein: CASSIAQSSYEQYF
clone size: NA; V gene: TRBV19; D gene: TRBD2; J gene: TRBJ2-3; CDR3 DNA: TGTGCCAGTAGTACTTCCGGGACTAGCGAGGCGAGTACGCAGTATTTT; CDR3 protein: CASSTSGTSEASTQYF
clone size: few; V gene: TRBV15; D gene: TRBD2; J gene: TRBJ2-5; CDR3 DNA: TGTGCCACCAGCATTTCTAGCGGGAGGACCGAGACCCAGTACTTC; CDR3 protein: CATSISSGRTETQYF
clone size: NA; V gene: TRBV6-5; D gene: TRBD1; J gene: TRBJ1-4; CDR3 DNA: TGTGCCAGCAGAACAGACAGGGCTAACGGTGAAAAACTGTTTTTT; CDR3 protein: CASRTDRANGEKLFF
clone size: medium-sized; V gene: TRBV29-1; D gene: NA; J gene: TRBJ2-1; CDR3 DNA: TGCAGCGTTGACTCCAGCGGAGTTAACAATGAGCAGTTCTTC; CDR3 protein: CSVDSSGVNNEQFF
clone size: NA; V gene: TRBV28; D gene: NA; J gene: TRBJ1-2; CDR3 DNA: TGTGCCAGCAGTTTGAGAGGGAATGGCTACACCTTC; CDR3 protein: CASSLRGNGYTF
clone size: NA; V gene: TRBV3-1/TRBV3-2; D gene: TRBD1; J gene: TRBJ2-7; CDR3 DNA: TGTGCCAGCAGCTCGGACCAGGGGGCGGGGGAGCAGTACTTC; CDR3 protein: CASSSDQGAGEQYF